A selection of T cell receptor beta chains follows, all from one sample in a study of shared clonotypes between healthy human individuals. Here immunoSEQ multiplex PCR was the method, and the copy in TCRdb shows in-frame clones only, minus some. The sample shows approximately 710,000 clones, 90% of them seen only once. The sample comprised memory CD8+ T cells from PBMCs. All receptors derive from a man in his late teens or twenties in good health. Some clones in this sample may be carry-over from other donors' samples. CDR3s include the opening cysteine and the closing phenylalanine or tryptophan. D genes are given only for firm matches. Size is omitted from some rows. Given values are once, few, many or a class for expanded clones.

V gene	clone size	CDR3 length	D gene	J gene	CDR3 protein	CDR3 DNA
TRBV7-9	.	17	TRBD2	TRBJ2-1	CASSSQVGGTRENEQFF	TGTGCCAGCAGCTCCCAAGTGGGGGGGACGCGGGAGAATGAGCAGTTCTTC
TRBV27	.	16	.	TRBJ1-1	CASSLFGRTGGTEAFF	TGTGCCAGCAGTTTATTTGGACGGACCGGGGGCACTGAAGCTTTCTTT
TRBV9	.	19	TRBD1	TRBJ2-6	CASSVALSGGNSGANVLTF	TGTGCCAGCAGCGTAGCTCTTTCAGGGGGTAACTCTGGGGCCAACGTCCTGACTTTC
TRBV7-2	once	19	TRBD2	TRBJ2-5	CASSPGLAGGPAFKETQYF	TGTGCCAGCAGCCCGGGACTAGCGGGAGGGCCGGCTTTTAAAGAGACCCAGTACTTC
TRBV7-2	.	16	.	TRBJ2-4	CASSFSGTLAKNIQYF	TGTGCCAGCAGCTTTTCGGGAACTCTAGCCAAAAACATTCAGTACTTC
TRBV28	.	15	.	TRBJ2-3	CASSQNWMGWDTQYF	TGTGCCAGCAGCCAAAACTGGATGGGTTGGGATACGCAGTATTTT
TRBV9	.	15	TRBD2	TRBJ2-7	CASSAGTSPSYEQYF	TGTGCCAGCAGCGCCGGGACTAGCCCTAGCTACGAGCAGTACTTC
TRBV7-9	.	16	TRBD2	TRBJ2-7	CASSLVGPSGLYEQYF	TGTGCCAGCAGCTTAGTAGGGCCTAGCGGCCTCTACGAGCAGTACTTC
TRBV28	.	15	TRBD2	TRBJ2-3	CASSFIAGVSDTQYF	TGTGCCAGCAGCTTCATAGCGGGAGTTAGTGATACGCAGTATTTT
TRBV7-9	.	14	.	TRBJ1-2	CASSLGAGADGYTF	TGTGCCAGCAGCCTCGGGGCCGGCGCGGATGGCTACACCTTC
TRBV7-9	.	12	.	TRBJ1-2	CASGTGSYGYTF	TGTGCCAGTGGAACGGGAAGCTATGGCTACACCTTC
TRBV9	.	15	.	TRBJ2-7	CASSAGTLSTYEQYF	TGTGCCAGCAGCGCGGGGACTCTCTCGACCTACGAGCAGTACTTC
TRBV27	.	14	.	TRBJ2-1	CASSPGKAKNEQFF	TGTGCCAGCAGTCCGGGAAAAGCGAAAAATGAGCAGTTCTTC
TRBV7-2	.	13	TRBD1	TRBJ1-1	CASSSRTGPQAFF	TGTGCCAGCAGCTCCCGGACAGGCCCCCAAGCTTTCTTT
TRBV7-9	.	12	.	TRBJ1-1	CASSPQNTEAFF	TGTGCCAGCAGCCCCCAGAACACTGAAGCTTTCTTT
TRBV4-1	once	15	.	TRBJ1-1	CASRIVVRANTEAFF	TGCGCCAGCAGGATAGTGGTTAGGGCGAACACTGAAGCTTTCTTT
TRBV29-1	.	11	.	TRBJ2-7	CSGAGIGEQYF	TGCAGCGGGGCGGGGATTGGCGAGCAGTACTTC
TRBV4-1	once	14	.	TRBJ2-1	CASRLGSGRDEQFF	TGCGCCAGCAGGTTGGGGTCGGGGCGGGATGAGCAGTTCTTC
TRBV28	once	16	TRBD1	TRBJ1-5	CASSQPRQGINQPQHF	TGTGCCAGCAGCCAACCTCGACAGGGAATCAATCAGCCCCAGCATTTT
TRBV13	once	15	.	TRBJ1-1	CASSRESRVDTEAFF	TGTGCCAGCAGCCGGGAATCTCGGGTTGACACTGAAGCTTTCTTT
TRBV28	.	13	TRBD1	TRBJ1-1	CASRPSGGTEAFF	TGTGCCAGCAGACCTTCAGGGGGTACTGAAGCTTTCTTT
TRBV5-1	.	15	.	TRBJ2-1	CASSLDPGAQNEQFF	TGCGCCAGCAGCTTGGATCCCGGGGCCCAAAATGAGCAGTTCTTC
TRBV4-3	.	13	.	TRBJ1-1	CASSQDGALGAFF	TGCGCCAGCAGCCAAGACGGCGCCCTGGGAGCTTTCTTT
TRBV4-1	.	13	.	TRBJ2-5	CASSPTNQETQYF	TGCGCCAGCAGCCCGACTAACCAAGAGACCCAGTACTTC
TRBV6-5	.	14	.	TRBJ2-3	CASSYGTHGGTQYF	TGTGCCAGCAGTTATGGGACCCACGGGGGTACGCAGTATTTT
TRBV7-8	.	17	TRBD2	TRBJ2-7	CASSVGLAGASPYEQYF	TGTGCCAGCAGCGTGGGACTAGCGGGAGCCTCACCCTACGAGCAGTACTTC
TRBV7-9	.	16	TRBD1	TRBJ1-2	CASSLLPRGINYGYTF	TGTGCCAGCAGCTTACTCCCCAGGGGGATTAACTATGGCTACACCTTC